This T cell receptor beta chain was observed in a study of T cells in Graves' hyperthyroidism and ophthalmopathy. In regard to this clonotype: What it binds is unknown.

Regarding the study as a whole: Researchers found most expanded thyroid clonotypes above 0.001 in blood as well.

The CDR3 spans 15 residues. Germline V gene data show CDR1 as DFQATT and CDR2 as SNEGSKA (reference sequence). Trimming shortened V by 6 bases and J by 1 base, and 18 bases separated the two germline ends. Enrolled ophthalmopathy patients presented with a Clinical Activity Score of at least 3, a NOSPECS grade of at least 4, and disease duration under 3 months. Fresh peripheral blood, roughly 9.6 ml, was the source of the PBMCs. Regions amplified from RNA transcripts were the TCR beta CDR3 regions. The study used the HTBI primer set for a first-round RT-PCR of the TCR CDR3. TCRdb reprocessed the multiplex PCR reads via MiXCR and lists one record per CDR3 protein. This table has fewer than 650,000 distinct CDR3 sequences, 14% appearing once.

V is TRBV20-1 and J is TRBJ1-1; a possible D gene is TRBD1 (5 bases). The TCR sequence derives from a young woman with Graves' ophthalmopathy. What was sequenced was blood. The DNA of the CDR3 is TGCAGTGCCACCCCAACCGGGACGGGGAACACTGAAGCTTTCTTT. This sequence encodes CSATPTGTGNTEAFF.